This T cell receptor (beta chain) was found in a study of PD-L1 blockade in urothelial cancer. Overall study: Patients with male sex and bladder-origin urothelial cancer accounted for about nine tenths of the roughly 29 enrolled.

Time point here: pretreatment peripheral blood. The CDR3 sequence is 15 residues long. Trimming removed 1 base at V and 5 bases at J, with 14 bases between. CDR1 and CDR2 (germline): SGHDN, FVKESK. PCRs were each spiked with synthetic TCR analog templates. This table comes from immunoSEQ multiplex PCR, and its TCRdb copy is limited to in-frame clones, with some not included. The data hold about 87,000 clones, with roughly nine tenths observed a single time. Source: PBMCs, taken around atezolizumab (anti-PD-L1) treatment. V gene TRBV14 combines with J gene TRBJ1-1; possible D gene TRBD1, 5 bases. The origin of this receptor is an elderly woman with urothelial cancer. As DNA, the CDR3 is TGTGCCAGCAGCCAAGTTGGGGGACTGGGGACTGAAGCTTTCTTT. Translating it yields CASSQVGGLGTEAFF.